The T cell receptor (beta chain) described here comes from a study of OX40 agonist ivuxolimab in advanced cancers. Study context: Melanoma, hepatocellular carcinoma, head and neck or renal cell cancer occurred in dose-escalation patients.

With regard to this clone: Its specificity is not known.

Germline CDR1 SEHNR, CDR2 FQNEAQ (reference sequence). CDR3 length equals 15 residues. J lost 2 bases, V lost 4 bases, and 6 bases had no gene match. Study-level findings and limits: Relative to CD4+, CD8+ T cells held more expanded clones on average.

Using immunoSEQ multiplex PCR, the repertoire was profiled, and TCRdb retains in-frame clones only, with some absent. The table lists some 65,000 clones, 85% to 90% of them singletons. The cohort excluded patients with autoimmune disease history or systemic immunosuppression. This TCR was sampled from an adult with an advanced solid tumor such as melanoma, head and neck, liver or kidney cancer. V is TRBV7-9 and J is TRBJ2-7; 9 bases are a match to TRBD2. The sample here was CD4+ or CD8+ T cells sorted from blood, taken in a trial of the OX40 agonist ivuxolimab. The CDR3, as DNA: TGTGCCAGCAGCTCGACCCTAGCGGGAACCTACGAGCAGTACTTC. This codes for CASSSTLAGTYEQYF.